Below, one T cell receptor beta chain is given with its context. Antigen: not known. This entry is derived from a study of cytomegalovirus exposure and HLA in healthy donors. Findings and caveats of the study: In a later analysis, HLA-C alleles had the fewest associated TCRs, DRB1 alleles the most. Analysis performed later showed TCR beta chains linked to HLA being more clonally expanded than equally common others. Analyzed later, most CMV-associated TCR beta chains appeared HLA-restricted. The sole available immune exposure information was CMV serostatus.

V shed 4 bases and J shed 7 bases, with 8 bases lying between them. CDR3 length equals 13 residues. Germline V lookup: CDR1 SGHTA, CDR2 FQGNSA. Vbeta (60) and Jbeta (13) primers were used in the PCR. Sequencing was performed with immunoSEQ multiplex PCR; in TCRdb, only in-frame clones are kept and a portion is missing. The table lists roughly 200,000 clones, roughly 85% of them singletons. The chain is built from TRBV7-2 and TRBJ1-6; maybe TRBD1 (5 bases). The sequence came from a woman in her fifties or sixties in good health and CMV-seronegative. Source material: PBMCs. The CDR3 loop reads CASSSTGNSPLHF. CDR3 DNA sequence: TGTGCCAGCAGCTCTACAGGAAATTCACCCCTCCACTTT.